The clone carrying this TCR beta chain has a count of ten or more. Its specificity is not known. Genomic DNA acted as the template from which TCR beta VDJ combination and CDR3 sequence profiling were carried out. MiXCR, run by TCRdb on the reads, gives a single entry per CDR3 protein. The data contain 200,000 or so distinct CDR3 sequences, 64% of them singletons. This sample is drawn from a study of CD8+CD57+ T cells in acquired aplastic anemia. Whole-study context: Mean yield of DNA from sorted CD4+ and CD8+ cells was approximately 3 ug.

Germline values: CDR1 SEHNR, CDR2 FQNEAQ (reference sequence). The CDR3 extends over 17 amino acids. J was trimmed by 5 bases and V by 3 bases; bases with no gene match: 12. Study findings and constraints: The CD8+ Simpson's diversity of patients and controls was not significantly different. Patients and controls shared 25 to 30 CD8+ CDR3 sequences, highly expressed in patients.

The V gene is TRBV7-9, the J gene TRBJ2-7; TRBD1 matches 11 bases. Sequenced: sorted CD4+, CD8+, or CD8+CD57+ T cells (not recorded which) from PBMCs. This clonotype originated in a human donor with severe aplastic anemia or a healthy control (not recorded which). CDR3 sequence (DNA): TGTGCCAGCAGCTTGGGACAGGGGGTTCCCTCTCTCGACGAGCAGTACTTC. Protein product: CASSLGQGVPSLDEQYF.